The 19 T cell receptor beta chains listed next were all sequenced from one sample in a study of T cell changes during pregnancy in multiple sclerosis (dated 2019 in TCRdb). Preparation of the library involved the immunoSEQ multiplex PCR assay. Sourced from immuneACCESS, this table was stored by TCRdb with only in-frame sequences that have V and J called. A share of the clones is absent; for the studies checked, an unresolved V gene accounts for under half, and the remainder has no known explanation. A total of 47,000 or so clones appear in this sample, almost 90% of them only once. Under 6.5% of the sample lies in the top ten. The source material was peripheral blood, sampled after pregnancy. These receptors originate from a female donor in good health, enrolled as a control in a pregnancy study.

The V gene is TRBV28, the J gene TRBJ1-1, with 8 bases matching TRBD1. V was clipped by 5 bases and J by 5 bases; unmatched bases: 7. Germline lookup yields CDR1 MDHEN and CDR2 SYDVKM. The CDR3 has 14 amino acids. CDR3 region: CASSLTGGGTEAFF. The CDR3 region has the DNA TGTGCCAGCAGTCTAACAGGGGGGGGTACTGAAGCTTTCTTT.

V usage is TRBV28 and J usage is TRBJ1-4, with 9 bases aligning to TRBD1. This CDR3 spans 15 amino acids. Trimming at V came to 6 bases and at J to 8 bases, leaving 10 bases not matched to a gene. Germline CDR1 reads MDHEN; CDR2 reads SYDVKM. The CDR3 nucleotides read TGTGCCAGCAGACCACAGGGGGCATTGGTAGAAAAACTGTTTTTT. Protein: CASRPQGALVEKLFF.

The count of this clone is one. DNA for the CDR3: TGTGCCAGCAGCCCACGGACAGGGTCACCCTACAATGAGCAGTTCTTC. It encodes CASSPRTGSPYNEQFF. The rearrangement links TRBV27 to TRBJ2-1; TRBD1 matches 8 bases. Germline CDR1 MNHEY, CDR2 SMNVEV (reference sequence). The CDR3 loop spans 16 amino acids. The trim removed 6 bases at V and 2 bases at J, leaving 9 bases unmatched.

This chain uses TRBV11-3 with TRBJ1-1; D is undetermined. The CDR3 loop spans 13 amino acids. V was clipped by 1 base and J by 1 base, with 4 bases between them. From germline, CDR1 is SGHNT and CDR2 YENEEA. The CDR3 DNA sequence: TGTGCCAGCAGCTTAGGGAGGAACACTGAAGCTTTCTTT. It encodes CASSLGRNTEAFF.

This chain links TRBV6-4 with TRBJ2-3; TRBD1 aligns across 10 bases. Looked up from germline, CDR1 is MRHNA and CDR2 is SNTAGT. CDR3 length: 14 amino acids. With V trimmed by 4 bases and J by 4 bases, 2 bases remained unmatched. The CDR3: CASSAGQGSDTQYF. CDR3 sequence (DNA): TGTGCCAGCAGTGCGGGACAGGGGTCAGATACGCAGTATTTT.

The chain links TRBV25-1 to TRBJ2-7; 11 nucleotides agree with TRBD2. This CDR3 spans 14 amino acids. CDR1 MGHDK and CDR2 SYGVNS come from the germline V gene. The J segment lost 5 bases and the V segment lost 10 bases, leaving 10 bases of the junction unmatched. Here the CDR3 DNA reads TGTGCCACCGAGCGGGCTAGCGGGAGGAACGAGCAGTACTTC. Translation: CATERASGRNEQYF.

This clone was detected a few times. The chain recombines TRBV5-1 with TRBJ1-3; 8 nucleotides align to TRBD1. The V and J ends lost 3 bases and 3 bases, in that order; junction bases with no gene match: 2. The CDR3 is 14 residues long. Looked up from germline, CDR1 is SGHRS and CDR2 is YFSETQ. This chain's CDR3 is CASSSGGGGNTIYF. The CDR3 DNA reads TGCGCCAGCAGCTCAGGGGGCGGTGGAAACACCATATATTTT.

Concerning this clone itself: This sample also contains other DNA sequences that code for the same CDR3. The chain couples TRBV13 to TRBJ1-3, with D perhaps matching TRBD1 (5 bases). V was clipped by 0 bases and J by 3 bases, with 6 bases between them. The CDR3 is made up of 14 amino acids. Germline V gene lookup returns CDR1 PRHDT and CDR2 FYEKMQ (reference sequence). The CDR3 sequence: CASSLGQGGNTIYF. In nucleotides, the CDR3 is TGTGCCAGCAGCTTAGGCCAGGGTGGAAACACCATATATTTT.

The CDR3 DNA reads TGTGCCAGCAGCCCAGGATATAATTGGTCACCCCTCCACTTT. It specifies CASSPGYNWSPLHF. The V gene is TRBV7-2, the J gene TRBJ1-6, with no clear D. V was trimmed by 5 bases and J by 10 bases, leaving 15 bases between them. This CDR3 has 14 residues. Germline CDR1 reads SGHTA; CDR2 reads FQGNSA.

This clone was counted between two and nine times. The rearrangement links TRBV6-6 to TRBJ2-7; maybe TRBD1 (6 bases). V gave up 5 bases and J gave up 1 base, with 18 bases separating them. There are 16 residues in the CDR3. Germline assignment: CDR1 MNHNY and CDR2 SVGAGI (reference sequence). The CDR3 loop is CASSRRTARDSYEQYF. The CDR3 nucleotides read TGTGCCAGCAGTAGGCGGACAGCGAGAGATTCCTACGAGCAGTACTTC.

The gene calls are TRBV7-2 and TRBJ1-6; the D is unclear. V was pared by 6 bases and J by 10 bases, with 13 bases between. The CDR3 totals 13 residues. CDR1 and CDR2 from the germline V gene are SGHTA and FQGNSA. The CDR3 region is CASSLQSGSPLHF. Here the CDR3 DNA reads TGTGCCAGCAGTTTACAAAGCGGCTCACCCCTCCACTTT.

The rearrangement links TRBV19 to TRBJ1-6, with D possibly being TRBD1 (5 bases). This CDR3 is built from 14 residues. Looked up from germline, CDR1 is LNHDA and CDR2 is SQIVND (reference sequence). V was clipped by 5 bases and J by 9 bases, with 14 bases between them. This CDR3 reads CASSPGLLGSPLHF. The CDR3 DNA reads as TGTGCCAGTAGTCCGGGACTGTTGGGTTCACCCCTCCACTTT.

The genes are TRBV5-6 and TRBJ1-4, with 8 bases identical to TRBD1. Germline CDR1 is SGHDT and CDR2 is YYEEEE. This CDR3 is 16 amino acids long. J was trimmed by 2 bases and V by 1 base; bases with no gene match: 4. In nucleotides, the CDR3 is TGTGCCAGCAGCTTGTTACAGGGGGTCACTAATGAAAAACTGTTTTTT. Translation: CASSLLQGVTNEKLFF.

The chain links TRBV19 to TRBJ2-7; TRBD2 aligns across 7 bases. Looked up from germline, CDR1 is LNHDA and CDR2 is SQIVND (reference sequence). The CDR3 has 13 amino acids. V lost 3 bases, J lost 3 bases, and 2 bases stayed unmatched. CDR3 loop: CASSMRESYEQYF. The CDR3, as DNA: TGTGCCAGTAGTATGCGGGAGAGCTACGAGCAGTACTTC.

The chain has TRBV6-1 and TRBJ1-2; D is perhaps TRBD1 (6 bases). Trimming took 1 base from V and 8 from J, leaving 14 bases between them. This CDR3 spans 14 amino acids. CDR1 MNHNS and CDR2 SASEGT come from the germline V gene. For the CDR3, the DNA is TGTGCCAGCAGTGAAGTGGGGGCACCGCGGGGCTACACCTTC. The encoded protein is CASSEVGAPRGYTF.

V and J are TRBV4-3 and TRBJ1-5; 9 bases map to TRBD1. The ends lost 0 bases at V and 5 bases at J; junction bases unmatched: 11. CDR1 and CDR2 (germline): LGHNA, YSLEER. CDR3 size: 18 residues. CDR3 nucleotide sequence: TGCGCCAGCAGCCAAGATCAATTCGGGACAGGGAGGGATCAGCCCCAGCATTTT. Its protein is CASSQDQFGTGRDQPQHF.

With respect to this clone: One junction end does not reproduce the germline sequence, and a read error may be involved. The chain employs TRBV7-7 and TRBJ2-3; 7 positions match TRBD2. The CDR3 has 15 residues. The germline V gene encodes CDR1 SSHAT and CDR2 FNYEAQ (reference sequence). The CDR3 reads CASSASGASTDTQYF. In DNA, the CDR3 is TGTGCTAGCAGCGCCAGCGGGGCTAGCACAGATACGCAGTATTTT.

This chain's CDR3 is CASSIARGAGETQYF. CDR3 DNA sequence: TGTGCCAGTAGTATAGCGCGGGGCGCGGGAGAGACCCAGTACTTC. The chain couples TRBV19 to TRBJ2-5; D might be TRBD2 (6 bases). The V and J ends lost 1 base and 4 bases respectively, with 13 bases between them. The CDR3 loop spans 15 amino acids. The V gene's germline CDR1 is LNHDA and CDR2 SQIVND (reference sequence). Based on the CDR3 plus reference TRBV19 and TRBJ2-5, the full variable domain is DGGITQSPKYLFRKEGQNVTLSCEQNLNHDAMYWYRQDPGQGLRLIYYSQIVNDFQKGDIAEGYSVSREKKESFPLTVTSAQKNPTAFYLCASSIARGAGETQYFGPGTRLLVL.

This chain joins TRBV5-6 and TRBJ2-7, with 10 positions matching TRBD1. The germline CDR1 and CDR2 sequences are SGHDT and YYEEEE. V dropped 4 bases and J dropped 7; count of bases not matched to a gene: 11. This CDR3 has 15 amino acids. In DNA, the CDR3 is TGTGCCAGCAGCCCGAGACAGGGGGCGAGAGGGGAGCAGTACTTC. Encoded protein: CASSPRQGARGEQYF.